Shown below are 18 T cell receptor beta chains from a single sample sequenced in a study of T cells in Graves' hyperthyroidism and ophthalmopathy (dated by TCRdb to 2018 to 2020). Receptor amplification or capture employed multiplex PCR. TCRdb names Illumina HiSeq 2000 as the instrument used. Amplification of TCR beta CDR3 regions was carried out from RNA transcripts. The TCR CDR3 was subjected to a first round of RT-PCR using the HTBI primer set and the Qiagen OneStep RT-PCR kit. TCRdb handled the public reads itself, with Q25 trimming in fastp and clone calling in MiXCR, and kept productive beta chains. Every entry covers one CDR3 protein and lists the most common genes and DNA from its rows. Across this sample there are approximately 330,000 distinct CDR3 sequences, with roughly 18% seen only once. The biggest ten clones account for 45% to 55% of the sample. The sample taken for sequencing was blood. All receptors derive from a woman aged 45-65 years with Graves' hyperthyroidism.

This clonotype has ten or more counts. The chain combines TRBV2 with TRBJ1-4, with unresolved D. V was pared by 6 bases and J by 2 bases, with 7 bases between. CDR3 length: 13 amino acids. Germline assignment: CDR1 SNHLY and CDR2 FYNNEI. The CDR3 protein is CASRRATNEKLFF. CDR3 DNA sequence: TGTGCCAGCAGAAGGGCTACTAATGAAAAACTGTTTTTT.

This clonotype showed up just a few times. This chain links TRBV3-1 with TRBJ1-1; weak D call: TRBD1 (5 bases). Trimming removed 3 bases from V and 3 bases from J, with 8 bases in between. The CDR3 runs to 13 residues. Germline values: CDR1 LGHDT, CDR2 YNNKEL (reference sequence). The DNA of the CDR3 is TGTGCCAGCAGCCAGGGGCCCCACACTGAAGCTTTCTTT. It encodes CASSQGPHTEAFF.

This clonotype was picked up many times. The chain is built from TRBV5-1 and TRBJ2-1; 10 nucleotides match TRBD1. The V gene's germline CDR1 is SGHRS and CDR2 YFSETQ. The CDR3 is made up of 17 amino acids. V shed 1 base and J 5 bases; nucleotides not matched to a gene: 9. The CDR3 DNA is TGCGCCAGCAGCTTGTCCGGGACAGGGGTTTACGACAATGAGCAGTTCTTC. It is translated as CASSLSGTGVYDNEQFF.

This chain uses TRBV28 with TRBJ2-7; D unresolved. V dropped 3 bases and J dropped 0 bases, with 15 bases sitting between them. CDR3 size: 16 residues. Germline CDR1 is MDHEN and CDR2 is SYDVKM. The CDR3 DNA is TGTGCCAGCAGTTTGGCCTCTGCCAGTGCCTCCTACGAGCAGTACTTC. Translated: CASSLASASASYEQYF.

This clonotype was found a few times. The chain links TRBV10-3 to TRBJ2-1, with D possibly TRBD2 on 7 matching bases. Germline V CDR1 and CDR2: ENHRY, SYGVKD. Trimming shortened V by 2 bases and J by 8 bases, and 19 bases separated the two germline ends. The CDR3 has 16 amino acids. This chain's CDR3 is CAISEGGAGKLDEQFF. The CDR3 nucleotides are TGTGCCATCAGTGAGGGGGGGGCAGGGAAGTTGGATGAGCAGTTCTTC.

Regarding this clonotype: Relative to the germline gene, one junction end is altered; a read error may explain this. The chain carries TRBV12-3 or TRBV12-4 and TRBJ2-5, with no clear D. This CDR3 is built from 11 residues. CDR3 sequence reads: CASSLGGHVDF. CDR3 DNA sequence: TGTGCCAGCAGTTTAGGTGGGCACGTTGACTTC.

The V gene is TRBV18, the J gene TRBJ2-7; TRBD2 matches at 8 bases. V shed 2 bases and J 7 bases; nucleotides not matched to a gene: 13. The V gene's germline CDR1 is KGHSH and CDR2 LQKENI. The CDR3 loop spans 16 amino acids. The CDR3 sequence: CASSPTGTSGSGEQYV. The CDR3 DNA reads TGTGCCAGCTCACCAACCGGGACTAGTGGATCCGGGGAGCAGTACGTC.

The rearrangement uses TRBV12-3 or TRBV12-4 and TRBJ1-2, with D possibly being TRBD1 (5 bases). The V end was cut by 3 bases, the J end by 0 bases, with 11 bases between. The CDR3 consists of 15 residues. The CDR3 region has the DNA TGTGCCAGCAGTTTTAAGGGGCAGGCTAACTATGGCTACACCTTC. It translates to CASSFKGQANYGYTF.

To note about this clonotype: A much larger clone lies one base from this, so it may be a read error. This rearrangement joins TRBV12-3 or TRBV12-4 to TRBJ1-2; the D gene is possibly TRBD1 (5 bases). This CDR3 has 12 amino acids. CDR3 residues: CVSSWTSRGYTF. In DNA form, the CDR3 reads TGTGTCAGCAGCTGGACATCGCGGGGCTACACCTTC.

The V and J genes are TRBV4-1 and TRBJ2-1; no clear D. The CDR3 contains 15 residues. Deletions cut 0 bases from V and 0 bases from J, with 6 bases between. CDR1 is MGHRA and CDR2 is YSYEKL in the germline V gene. The CDR3 DNA reads as TGCGCCAGCAGCCAAGACATAGGCTCCTACAATGAGCAGTTCTTC. It encodes CASSQDIGSYNEQFF.

This clonotype was recorded at least ten times. The chain combines TRBV2 with TRBJ2-3; 9 nucleotides agree with TRBD2. The CDR3 totals 14 residues. In germline, CDR1 is SNHLY, CDR2 FYNNEI. The V and J ends lost 10 bases and 0 bases, in that order; junction bases with no gene match: 5. The CDR3 loop reads CATQTSGSTDTQYF. The DNA for the CDR3 is TGTGCCACACAGACTAGCGGAAGCACAGATACGCAGTATTTT.

Of note for this clonotype: Compared with germline, one end of the junction differs, possibly owing to a read error. The V call is TRBV5-1, the J call TRBJ1-3, with D hard to call. CDR1 is SGHRS, CDR2 YFSETQ, per germline. The CDR3 contains 13 residues. The CDR3: CASSPLYGNTKYF. CDR3 nucleotides: TGCGCCAGCAGCCCCCTATATGGAAACACCAAATATTTT.

This clonotype turned up a few times. V is TRBV6-1 and J is TRBJ1-1; 8 bases are shared with TRBD1. Germline CDR1 MNHNS, CDR2 SASEGT. Trimming cost V 6 bases and J 4 bases; bases outside gene matches: 7. This CDR3 spans 14 amino acids. This chain's CDR3 is CASSRGQGSTEAFF. CDR3 nucleotides: TGTGCCAGCAGCCGCGGACAGGGATCCACTGAAGCTTTCTTT.

DNA of the CDR3: TGTGCCAGCAGTCTCAGGACTAGCGGGAGCTCAAGGGAGCAGTACTTC. It translates to CASSLRTSGSSREQYF. The chain employs TRBV27 and TRBJ2-7; TRBD2 matches 13 bases. Germline CDR1 is MNHEY and CDR2 is SMNVEV (reference sequence). CDR3 length: 16 residues. Unmatched junction bases numbered 11, after V lost 5 bases and J lost 7 bases.

This clonotype showed up just a few times. The chain links TRBV5-4 to TRBJ2-5, with D tentatively TRBD1 or TRBD2 (5 bases each). Looked up from germline, CDR1 is SGHNT and CDR2 is YYREEE (reference sequence). This CDR3 spans 15 amino acids. V lost 2 bases and J lost 0, with 11 bases in between. This chain's CDR3 is CASSLRDGNQETQYF. In DNA form, the CDR3 reads TGTGCCAGCAGCTTACGGGACGGGAACCAAGAGACCCAGTACTTC.

This clonotype was seen ten or more times. The chain has TRBV20-1 and TRBJ2-1; 7 bases align to TRBD2. CDR3 size: 14 residues. Germline V gene sequence: CDR1 DFQATT, CDR2 SNEGSKA (reference sequence). The J segment lost 5 bases and the V segment lost 3 bases, leaving 7 bases of the junction unmatched. The CDR3 nucleotides are TGCAGTGCTAGTCTTGGGGGGGGGGACAATGAGCAGTTCTTC. Amino acid sequence: CSASLGGGDNEQFF.

This clonotype was seen a few times. The J gene is TRBJ2-2, the V gene TRBV7-8; no firm D call. This CDR3 spans 15 amino acids. Germline-derived CDR1 and CDR2 are SGHVS and FQNEAQ. V lost 5 bases and J lost 6, with 16 bases in between. In nucleotides, the CDR3 is TGTGCCAGCAGCCGCGCGAGGTACCCTCCCGGGGAGCTGTTTTTT. Translating gives CASSRARYPPGELFF.

Concerning this clonotype itself: At one boundary the junction diverges from the germline segment, which might be a read error. Here the CDR3 DNA reads TGTGCCGGCAGTTACGGTGGACAGGGTACTTTGGCTAACTATGGCTACACCTTC. Translation: CAGSYGGQGTLANYGYTF. This chain uses TRBV6-2 or TRBV6-3 with TRBJ1-2; the match to TRBD1 covers 8 bases. This CDR3 is built from 18 residues. Germline V gene lookup returns CDR1 MNHEY and CDR2 SVGEGT.